The source of this T cell receptor beta chain is a study of T cell repertoires in cytomegalovirus infection. Study background: In public TCR beta signatures, there were indications of both CMV infection and matching HLA type. The study, taken as a whole, reports: Summed frequency of shared TCR beta families picked out CMV carriers who also had the relevant HLA. Predominance within the ex vivo response was attributable to HLA-C-restricted CMV-specific TCR beta clonotypes.

TCRdb reprocessed the reads with MiXCR, giving one entry per CDR3 protein. The table shows tens of thousands of distinct CDR3 sequences, with about 4.2% occurring only once. This clonotype was seen ten or more times. The antigen is undetermined. Per the germline V gene, CDR1 is SGHTA and CDR2 is FQGNSA. Trimming shortened V by 5 bases and J by 1 base, and 17 bases separated the two germline ends. The CDR3 extends over 16 amino acids. This TCR came from a human donor in good health (CMV status not recorded). Some clones in this sample may be carry-over from other donors' samples. The material sequenced was PBMCs. The chain links TRBV7-2 to TRBJ1-1; D might be TRBD1 (5 bases). Written as DNA, the CDR3 is TGTGCCAGCAGCCCGTGGCTTTTGGGACCGAACACTGAAGCTTTCTTT. Translated: CASSPWLLGPNTEAFF.